The 8 T cell receptor beta chains below were found in one sample sequenced in a study of cytotoxic CD8 clonotypes in ibrutinib-treated CLL. Here immunoSEQ multiplex PCR was the method, and the copy in TCRdb shows in-frame clones only, minus some. In the table there are 300,000 or so clones, 60% to 80% of which are singletons. The starting material was PBMCs, obtained after 36 months of ibrutinib treatment. These receptors all come from a human donor with chronic lymphocytic leukemia.

The V and J genes are TRBV11-2 and TRBJ2-2; D remains ambiguous. Trimming pared 2 bases from V and 5 bases from J, leaving 6 bases between. Germline V gene lookup returns CDR1 SGHAT and CDR2 FQNNGV. The CDR3 length is 13 residues. CDR3 nucleotide sequence: TGTGCCAGCAGCTTAACGGCTACCGGGGAGCTGTTTTTT. Translated: CASSLTATGELFF.

This chain uses TRBV25-1 with TRBJ2-1; tentative D call: TRBD2 (5 bases). Germline values: CDR1 MGHDK, CDR2 SYGVNS. Trimming pared 4 bases from V and 9 bases from J, leaving 13 bases between. The CDR3 is 13 residues long. CDR3 region: CASSVGDGVEQFF. For the CDR3, the DNA is TGTGCCAGCAGTGTAGGAGACGGGGTTGAGCAGTTCTTC.

V gene TRBV7-6 combines with J gene TRBJ2-7; TRBD1 is a possible D gene (6 bases). Germline-derived CDR1 and CDR2 are SGHVS and FNYEAQ. CDR3 length: 15 residues. Trimming left V 2 bases short and J 0 bases short, with 11 bases between. CDR3 in amino acids: CASSLLGASSYEQYF. The CDR3 DNA sequence: TGTGCCAGCAGCTTACTGGGGGCGAGCTCCTACGAGCAGTACTTC.

This chain links TRBV5-1 with TRBJ1-1; D is undetermined. Trimming stripped 7 bases from V and 5 bases from J, with 30 bases between. The CDR3 totals 18 residues. In germline, CDR1 is SGHRS, CDR2 YFSETQ. The chain's CDR3 is CASGTSPALRSGGTEAFF. DNA for the CDR3: TGCGCCAGCGGTACATCCCCAGCTTTGCGGTCGGGAGGTACTGAAGCTTTCTTT. The full variable domain, with the rest looked up from reference TRBV5-1 and TRBJ1-1, is KAGVTQTPRYLIKTRGQQVTLSCSPISGHRSVSWYQQTPGQGLQFLFEYFSETQRNKGNFPGRFSGRQFSNSRSEMNVSTLELGDSALYLCASGTSPALRSGGTEAFFGQGTRLTVV.

This clone came up a few times. The chain has TRBV2 and TRBJ1-2; D is undetermined. In germline, CDR1 is SNHLY, CDR2 FYNNEI. Trimming removed 5 bases from V and 1 base from J, with 8 bases in between. This CDR3 region has 13 residues. The CDR3 is CASSRELNYGYTF. DNA for the CDR3: TGTGCCAGCAGTCGGGAACTTAACTATGGCTACACCTTC.

The genes are TRBV7-2 and TRBJ1-2, with unresolved D. The CDR3 is 14 amino acids. With 5 bases removed from V and 4 bases from J, the gap between germline ends came to 14 bases. Germline V gene data show CDR1 as SGHTA and CDR2 as FQGNSA. This chain's CDR3 is CASSPLSNSYGYTF. DNA of the CDR3: TGTGCCAGCAGCCCACTTTCGAACTCCTATGGCTACACCTTC.

CDR3 protein: CASSPTESSYNEQFF. For the CDR3, the DNA is TGCGCCAGCAGCCCGACAGAGAGCTCCTACAATGAGCAGTTCTTC. V and J are TRBV4-1 and TRBJ2-1, with D perhaps matching TRBD1 (5 bases). Germline assignment: CDR1 MGHRA and CDR2 YSYEKL. V was pared by 4 bases and J by 0 bases, with 10 bases between. This CDR3 contains 15 residues.

V is TRBV6-4 and J is TRBJ1-2, with TRBD1 identical over 9 bases. V lost 4 bases and J lost 6; bases outside the gene matches: 9. CDR1 and CDR2 (germline): MRHNA, SNTAGT. The CDR3 runs 15 residues. The CDR3 spells CASSAGQGVTHGYTF. The CDR3 DNA follows: TGTGCCAGCAGTGCGGGACAGGGAGTGACCCATGGCTACACCTTC.